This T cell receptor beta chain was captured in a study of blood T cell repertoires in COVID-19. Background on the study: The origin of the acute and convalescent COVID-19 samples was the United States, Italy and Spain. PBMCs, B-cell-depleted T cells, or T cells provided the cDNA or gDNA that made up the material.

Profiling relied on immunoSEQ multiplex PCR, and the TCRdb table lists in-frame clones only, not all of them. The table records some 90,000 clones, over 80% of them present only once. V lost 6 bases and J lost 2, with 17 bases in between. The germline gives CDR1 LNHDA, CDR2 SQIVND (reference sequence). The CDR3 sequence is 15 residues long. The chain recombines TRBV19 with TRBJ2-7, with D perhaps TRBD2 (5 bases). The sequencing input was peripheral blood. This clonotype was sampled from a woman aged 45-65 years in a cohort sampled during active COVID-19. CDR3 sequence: CASRSQSPGTYEQYF. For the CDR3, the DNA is TGTGCCAGTAGGTCACAGAGCCCGGGGACCTACGAGCAGTACTTC. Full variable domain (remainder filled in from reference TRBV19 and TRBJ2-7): DGGITQSPKYLFRKEGQNVTLSCEQNLNHDAMYWYRQDPGQGLRLIYYSQIVNDFQKGDIAEGYSVSREKKESFPLTVTSAQKNPTAFYLCASRSQSPGTYEQYFGPGTRLTVT.